A single sample gave rise to the 11 T cell receptor beta chains below, sequenced in a study of T cells in narcolepsy. Profiled with immunoSEQ multiplex PCR; TCRdb holds only in-frame clones, not every one. The repertoire has about 35,000 clones, approximately 86% of them found once; the top ten carry about 0.8%. The sample was CD45RA- memory CD4+ T cells from PBMCs. Receptors originate from a human donor with narcolepsy.

The gene calls are TRBV10-3 and TRBJ2-5; 9 bases are a match to TRBD1. The CDR3 covers 13 residues. Germline lookup yields CDR1 ENHRY and CDR2 SYGVKD. Trimming removed 3 bases from V and 5 bases from J; junction bases left unmatched: 1. In DNA, the CDR3 is TGTGCCATCAGTGATGGACAGGGGGAGACCCAGTACTTC. Translating gives CAISDGQGETQYF.

V usage is TRBV6-1 and J usage is TRBJ1-1; a possible D gene is TRBD1 (6 bases). The CDR3 covers 13 residues. Germline-derived CDR1 and CDR2 are MNHNS and SASEGT. Trimming took off 4 bases at V and 1 base at J, with 7 bases between the two ends. The CDR3 DNA reads TGTGCCAGCAGTGTACAGGGGAACACTGAAGCTTTCTTT. It is translated as CASSVQGNTEAFF.

This clone was seen a handful of times. The chain employs TRBV10-3 and TRBJ2-2; D possibly matches TRBD1 or TRBD2 (6 bases each). The CDR3 is 16 residues long. Trimming stripped 4 bases from V and 2 bases from J, with 14 bases between. Germline CDR1 ENHRY, CDR2 SYGVKD. The chain's CDR3 is CAISALQGGNTGELFF. The CDR3 DNA reads as TGTGCCATCAGTGCCCTACAGGGAGGAAACACCGGGGAGCTGTTTTTT.

J is TRBJ2-2 and V is TRBV19; TRBD2 agrees at 14 bases. The CDR3 totals 18 residues. V lost 2 bases and J lost 6; bases outside the gene matches: 8. CDR1 is LNHDA, CDR2 SQIVND, per germline (reference sequence). The CDR3 region has the DNA TGTGCCAGTAGTATAACTGGGACTAGCGGGAGAAAGGCCGGGGAGCTGTTTTTT. Protein sequence: CASSITGTSGRKAGELFF. The full variable domain, completed using reference TRBV19 and TRBJ2-2, is DGGITQSPKYLFRKEGQNVTLSCEQNLNHDAMYWYRQDPGQGLRLIYYSQIVNDFQKGDIAEGYSVSREKKESFPLTVTSAQKNPTAFYLCASSITGTSGRKAGELFFGEGSRLTVL.

The rearrangement joins TRBV6-1 to TRBJ2-3; D gene uncertain. The germline CDR1 and CDR2 sequences are MNHNS and SASEGT. The V gene lost 8 bases and the J gene lost 6 bases, with 9 bases spanning the gap. The CDR3 runs 11 residues. The CDR3 spells CASYKGDTQYF. In nucleotides, the CDR3 is TGTGCCAGCTACAAGGGCGATACGCAGTATTTT.

This clone occurred once. The rearrangement uses TRBV7-2 and TRBJ1-2; maybe TRBD1 (5 bases). Germline values: CDR1 SGHTA, CDR2 FQGNSA. The V end was cut by 2 bases, the J end by 2 bases, with 12 bases between. The CDR3 is 15 amino acids. This CDR3 reads CASSLNQQANYGYTF. CDR3 nucleotide sequence: TGTGCCAGCAGCTTAAATCAACAGGCGAACTATGGCTACACCTTC.

The chain joins TRBV6-5 to TRBJ2-2; 8 bases are shared with TRBD1. V shed 7 bases and J 7 bases; nucleotides not matched to a gene: 11. Per germline, CDR1 MNHEY and CDR2 SVGAGI. The CDR3 totals 15 residues. Written as DNA, the CDR3 is TGTGCCAGCACTAAGAGGACAGGGATTGGCGGGGAGCTGTTTTTT. It translates to CASTKRTGIGGELFF.

The V gene is TRBV6-1, the J gene TRBJ1-6; the match to TRBD1 covers 8 bases. In germline, CDR1 is MNHNS, CDR2 SASEGT. The J segment lost 6 bases and the V segment lost 0 bases, leaving 4 bases of the junction unmatched. The CDR3 consists of 16 residues. The CDR3 spells CASSEAQGALNSPLHF. CDR3 in DNA: TGTGCCAGCAGTGAAGCTCAGGGGGCTCTTAATTCACCCCTCCACTTT.

The V call is TRBV19, the J call TRBJ2-5; D tentatively fits TRBD1 or TRBD2 (6 bases each). The CDR3 runs to 17 residues. V gave up 3 bases and J gave up 2 bases, with 19 bases separating them. Germline V gene sequence: CDR1 LNHDA, CDR2 SQIVND (reference sequence). The CDR3 region has the DNA TGTGCCAGTAGTATGAGGGTCACAGGAGGGGGGCAAGAGACCCAGTACTTC. Protein sequence: CASSMRVTGGGQETQYF.

The chain couples TRBV27 to TRBJ1-1; TRBD1 agrees at 8 bases. The length of the CDR3 is 15 residues. After removal of 3 bases from V and 0 bases from J, the junction contained 3 bases not matched to a gene. CDR1 MNHEY and CDR2 SMNVEV come from the germline V gene (reference sequence). CDR3 amino acids: CASSLNRGVNTEAFF. As DNA, the CDR3 is TGTGCCAGCAGTTTGAACAGGGGGGTGAACACTGAAGCTTTCTTT.

This sequence joins TRBV18 and TRBJ2-5, with D unclear. The CDR3 loop spans 16 amino acids. Trimming took 2 bases from V and 4 from J, leaving 17 bases between them. CDR1 is KGHSH and CDR2 is LQKENI in the germline V gene. This chain's CDR3 is CASSPMSSAARETQYF. CDR3 nucleotide sequence: TGTGCCAGCTCACCAATGAGCTCGGCAGCCCGAGAGACCCAGTACTTC.